The 11 T cell receptor beta chains reported below all come from one sample, sequenced in a study of vaccination and CD4 T cells after COVID-19. These TCRs' antigens remain unknown. Treatment reported: roughly 11-day PBMC culture with coronavirus spike peptide pools or control peptides (ViraFEST assay). The Oncomine TCR Beta short-read assay was what sequenced the DNA obtained from cultured CD4+ T cells. TCRdb itself ran the PCR reads through MiXCR, one entry per CDR3 protein. The data contain over 5,000 distinct CDR3 sequences, over 45% of them singletons. Material for sequencing was CD4+ T cells from blood, cultured in vitro. The receptors shown here come from a human donor who had recovered from COVID-19.

The CDR3 DNA reads TGTGCCAGCAGTTCGCTCGGGGTCGTCAATTCACCCCTCCACTTT. This gives the protein CASSSLGVVNSPLHF. The rearrangement joins TRBV5-6 to TRBJ1-6, with D hard to call. Germline V gene sequence: CDR1 SGHDT, CDR2 YYEEEE. V gave up 5 bases and J gave up 7 bases, with 16 bases separating them. This CDR3 spans 15 amino acids.

This chain links TRBV7-9 with TRBJ1-1; tentatively, D is TRBD1 (6 bases). Trimming cost V 4 bases and J 1 base, with 7 bases left between them. There are 13 residues in the CDR3. CDR1 and CDR2 (germline): SEHNR, FQNEAQ (reference sequence). CDR3 coding DNA: TGTGCCAGCAGCTCACAGGGGAACACTGAAGCTTTCTTT. Protein: CASSSQGNTEAFF.

This rearrangement joins TRBV7-8 to TRBJ2-7, with D perhaps given as TRBD1 or TRBD2 (5 bases each). CDR1 is SGHVS and CDR2 is FQNEAQ in the germline V gene. Trimming left V 0 bases short and J 3 bases short, with 15 bases between. This CDR3 is 16 amino acids long. In DNA, the CDR3 is TGTGCCAGCAGCTTAGCGGGGACGGCATCCTTCTACGAGCAGTACTTC. Its translation: CASSLAGTASFYEQYF.

The V call is TRBV15, the J call TRBJ2-2, with 8 bases fitting TRBD1. Germline trimming cut 2 bases from V and 0 bases from J; bases unmatched to any gene: 8. Germline V gene lookup returns CDR1 LNHNV and CDR2 YYDKDF (reference sequence). This CDR3 has 18 residues. CDR3 nucleotides: TGTGCCACCAGCAGACCTAACCTACAGGGGGCGAACACCGGGGAGCTGTTTTTT. Its translation: CATSRPNLQGANTGELFF.

The chain couples TRBV5-1 to TRBJ2-3, with 8 bases aligning to TRBD2. With 0 bases clipped from V and 2 bases from J, the junction kept 5 bases outside the gene matches. CDR1 and CDR2 from the germline V gene are SGHRS and YFSETQ. The CDR3 spans 16 residues. The CDR3, as DNA: TGCGCCAGCAGCTTGGATGGCGGGGGGATCACAGATACGCAGTATTTT. Encoded protein: CASSLDGGGITDTQYF.

This clonotype appeared a few times. V gene TRBV19 combines with J gene TRBJ1-5; D is unclear. The CDR3 extends over 11 amino acids. V was shortened by 3 bases and J by 11 bases, with 8 bases between the two germline ends. Looked up from germline, CDR1 is LNHDA and CDR2 is SQIVND (reference sequence). CDR3 sequence (DNA): TGTGCCAGTAGTATCCACCAGGCCCAGCATTTT. It encodes CASSIHQAQHF.

This chain connects TRBV10-3 to TRBJ2-7; D might be TRBD1 or TRBD2, each matching 6 bases. The CDR3 contains 14 residues. Trimming left V 6 bases short and J 4 bases short, with 16 bases between. The germline V gene encodes CDR1 ENHRY and CDR2 SYGVKD. CDR3 amino acids: CAIREGGRRYEQYF. CDR3 coding DNA: TGTGCCATCAGGGAGGGGGGTCGGCGGTACGAGCAGTACTTC.

V usage is TRBV7-2 and J usage is TRBJ1-5; D is possibly TRBD1 (6 bases). CDR1 is SGHTA and CDR2 is FQGNSA in the germline V gene. The CDR3 has 15 residues. V lost 1 base to trimming and J lost 7 bases, with 14 bases between them. The CDR3 region is CASSLESGAGQPQHF. The DNA for the CDR3 is TGTGCCAGCAGCTTAGAGTCGGGGGCTGGGCAGCCCCAGCATTTT.

The CDR3 DNA reads as TGTGCCAGCAGCTCCCGGGACCGGGAGAGTCAGCCCCAGCATTTT. Its protein is CASSSRDRESQPQHF. The V and J genes are TRBV5-8 and TRBJ1-5, with D possibly matching TRBD1 (5 bases). There are 15 residues in the CDR3. The V end lost 3 bases, the J end lost 6 bases, and 16 bases lay between the germline ends. The germline gives CDR1 SGHTS, CDR2 YDEGEE.

There are a few counts of this clonotype. The chain is built from TRBV10-3 and TRBJ1-2; a weak D match, TRBD1 (5 bases). The CDR3 consists of 14 residues. Trimming removed 2 bases at V and 5 bases at J, with 12 bases between. Germline V gene lookup returns CDR1 ENHRY and CDR2 SYGVKD. For the CDR3, the DNA is TGTGCCATCAGTGAGGCGGGGGGAGCATATGGCTACACCTTC. Its translation is CAISEAGGAYGYTF.

The J gene is TRBJ1-1, the V gene TRBV7-9; D is perhaps TRBD1 (6 bases). V shed 0 bases and J shed 6 bases, with 17 bases lying between them. The germline V gene has CDR1 SEHNR and CDR2 FQNEAQ (reference sequence). The CDR3 loop spans 16 amino acids. The CDR3 coding sequence is TGTGCCAGCAGCTTAGCAGGGGGGGAATGGTGGCCTGAAGCTTTCTTT. Translation gives CASSLAGGEWWPEAFF.